These 5 T cell receptor beta chains share one sample of origin, sequenced in a study of human T cells and chemical hapten exposure. Via MiXCR, TCRdb re-called the RACE reads, giving one row per CDR3 protein. The sample consists of fewer than 95,000 distinct CDR3 sequences, about 11% of them appearing once. Indicated time point: patch test 2, 6 weeks after DPC sensitization. This sample's treatment: therapeutic diphenylcyclopropenone sensitization with weekly scalp DPC. The sequences come from whole blood, collected in connection with sensitization to the hapten diphenylcyclopropenone (DPC). The receptors derive from a man between 35 and 55 years old with alopecia areata. Some clones in this sample may be carry-over from other donors' samples.

This clonotype was seen repeatedly, ten times or more. This chain uses TRBV29-1 with TRBJ2-7, with D uncertain. Germline V gene sequence: CDR1 SQVTM, CDR2 ANQGSEA. The CDR3 contains 13 residues. Trimming took 7 bases from V and 0 from J, leaving 13 bases between them. Written as DNA, the CDR3 is TGCAGCGCCAAGGGCGCTGCCTCCTACGAGCAGTACTTC. It yields the protein CSAKGAASYEQYF.

At least ten counts were recorded for this clonotype. This chain uses TRBV20-1 with TRBJ2-1; TRBD2 aligns across 8 bases. The CDR3 has 17 amino acids. The junction had 10 bases not matched to a gene; V was cut back by 3 bases and J by 0 bases. Looked up from germline, CDR1 is DFQATT and CDR2 is SNEGSKA (reference sequence). CDR3 loop: CSASLSGGISSYNEQFF. The CDR3, as DNA: TGCAGTGCTAGTTTGAGCGGGGGTATTAGCTCCTACAATGAGCAGTTCTTC.

Only a few counts were recorded for this clonotype. The CDR3: CASSPRDNQPQHF. The DNA of the CDR3 is TGTGCCAGCAGCCCCAGGGACAATCAGCCCCAGCATTTT. The gene calls are TRBV5-5 and TRBJ1-5; TRBD1 is a possible D gene (5 bases). This CDR3 region has 13 residues. The ends were cut back, 4 bases at V and 3 bases at J, with 8 bases in the middle. The germline V gene has CDR1 SGHKS and CDR2 YYEKEE (reference sequence).

CDR3 sequence: CASSRNRGRQPQHF. The DNA of the CDR3 is TGTGCCAGCAGCAGAAACAGGGGCCGTCAGCCCCAGCATTTT. The V call is TRBV5-6, the J call TRBJ1-5; TRBD1 agrees at 7 bases. V dropped 4 bases and J dropped 6; count of bases not matched to a gene: 7. CDR1 is SGHDT and CDR2 is YYEEEE in the germline V gene. This CDR3 has 14 amino acids.

This clonotype was detected many times. The gene calls are TRBV6-5 and TRBJ1-2; the match to TRBD1 covers 12 bases. J was trimmed by 7 bases and V by 4 bases; bases with no gene match: 10. CDR3 size: 16 residues. Germline lookup yields CDR1 MNHEY and CDR2 SVGAGI. CDR3 coding DNA: TGTGCCAGCAGTTCCGTCCCGGGACAGGGGGCGGTTGGCTACACCTTC. It encodes CASSSVPGQGAVGYTF.